Listed here are 15 T cell receptor beta chains from one sample, sequenced in a study of blood T cell repertoires in COVID-19 (dated by TCRdb to 2020 to 2021). Library preparation employed the immunoSEQ multiplex PCR assay. Held by TCRdb, this immuneACCESS table contains in-frame sequences only and omits some clones. Under half of the omission traces to an unresolved V gene where checked; the cause of the rest is unknown. This sample holds 30,000 to 40,000 clones; 81% were observed only once. The biggest ten clones account for 2.5% to 3.5% of the sample. Specimen: peripheral blood. The receptor set was obtained from a man between 65 and 85 years old with COVID-19, enrolled during active disease.

The V gene is TRBV7-2, the J gene TRBJ1-5; D is possibly TRBD1 (6 bases). Germline CDR1 SGHTA, CDR2 FQGNSA. Trimming took off 4 bases at V and 6 bases at J, with 13 bases between the two ends. CDR3 length: 14 amino acids. CDR3 in amino acids: CASSSGQQIQPQHF. The DNA for the CDR3 is TGTGCCAGCAGCTCCGGACAGCAAATTCAGCCCCAGCATTTT.

V is TRBV7-3 and J is TRBJ2-2; possibly TRBD1 for D (6 bases). V lost 3 bases and J lost 2, with 10 bases in between. The germline V gene has CDR1 SGHTA and CDR2 FQGTGA. This CDR3 comprises 15 residues. The CDR3 protein is CASSFQGTNTGELFF. For the CDR3, the DNA is TGTGCCAGCAGCTTCCAGGGGACCAACACCGGGGAGCTGTTTTTT.

This chain links TRBV2 with TRBJ1-4; D gene unclear. Per the germline V gene, CDR1 is SNHLY and CDR2 is FYNNEI. This CDR3 has 13 amino acids. V was trimmed by 8 bases and J by 4 bases, leaving 11 bases between them. CDR3 sequence: CASCLGSNEKLFF. CDR3 sequence (DNA): TGTGCCAGCTGCCTTGGCAGTAATGAAAAACTGTTTTTT.

In its sample, this clone was seen once. V usage is TRBV28 and J usage is TRBJ2-7, with 9 bases lining up with TRBD2. Losses at the gene ends were 7 bases for V and 4 bases for J; bases not matched to a gene: 5. This CDR3 has 13 residues. The germline CDR1 and CDR2 sequences are MDHEN and SYDVKM. The CDR3 DNA reads TGTGCCAGCAACCTTAGCGGGAGTTACGAGCAGTACTTC. Translating it yields CASNLSGSYEQYF.

The chain combines TRBV18 with TRBJ1-3, with 10 bases matching TRBD1. The V and J ends lost 3 bases and 4 bases, in that order; junction bases with no gene match: 12. The CDR3 extends over 18 amino acids. Germline-derived CDR1 and CDR2 are KGHSH and LQKENI. DNA for the CDR3: TGTGCCAGCTCACCCCCGGGACAGGGGATACGGTCCGGAAACACCATATATTTT. Residues: CASSPPGQGIRSGNTIYF.

This sequence joins TRBV24-1 and TRBJ2-2, with a possible D match to TRBD1 (5 bases). Germline V CDR1 and CDR2: KGHDR, SFDVKD. The CDR3 has 15 residues. Deletions cut 3 bases from V and 8 bases from J, with 15 bases between. CDR3 in DNA: TGTGCCACCAGTGATCCGAGGACATACTCTGGGGAGCTGTTTTTT. Translation gives CATSDPRTYSGELFF.

Only one count was recorded for this clone. This sequence joins TRBV4-1 and TRBJ2-1, with 12 bases identical to TRBD2. The CDR3 runs to 17 residues. Germline CDR1 MGHRA, CDR2 YSYEKL. Trimming at V came to 0 bases and at J to 3 bases, leaving 3 bases not matched to a gene. CDR3 in amino acids: CASSQEGLAGSYNEQFF. As DNA, the CDR3 is TGCGCCAGCAGCCAAGAAGGACTAGCGGGGAGCTACAATGAGCAGTTCTTC.

CDR3 coding DNA: TGTGCCAGCAGTTACTTACAAGCCTACGAGCAGTACTTC. Amino acid sequence: CASSYLQAYEQYF. V is TRBV6-2 or TRBV6-3 and J is TRBJ2-7; D unclear. Germline values: CDR1 MNHEY, CDR2 SVGEGT. The CDR3 has 13 amino acids. Trimming left V 1 base short and J 2 bases short, with 6 bases between.

The chain employs TRBV4-3 and TRBJ2-7, with 9 bases lining up with TRBD2. The CDR3 has 17 amino acids. J lost 5 bases, V lost 4 bases, and 15 bases had no gene match. CDR1 LGHNA and CDR2 YSLEER come from the germline V gene. The DNA for the CDR3 is TGCGCCAGCAGCCCCGCGGGGGCGGGAGGGCCCGAGCACGAGCAGTACTTC. As protein: CASSPAGAGGPEHEQYF.

In this sample, this clone turned up once. The gene calls are TRBV5-1 and TRBJ2-5, with 8 bases identical to TRBD2. Trimming removed 2 bases from V and 1 base from J; junction bases left unmatched: 7. Germline loops: CDR1 SGHRS, CDR2 YFSETQ. The CDR3 runs 16 residues. In DNA form, the CDR3 reads TGCGCCAGCAGCTTCTCTAGCGGGCGGACCCAAGAGACCCAGTACTTC. Translated, it gives CASSFSSGRTQETQYF.

The chain carries TRBV11-2 and TRBJ2-1; perhaps TRBD2 as D (5 bases). The CDR3 loop spans 15 amino acids. V lost 0 bases and J lost 7, with 13 bases in between. Germline CDR1 and CDR2: SGHAT and FQNNGV. CDR3 nucleotides: TGTGCCAGCAGCTTAGAGGGTGTGAGAGGGAATGAGCAGTTCTTC. Amino acids: CASSLEGVRGNEQFF.

V and J are TRBV28 and TRBJ1-2; D not resolved. This CDR3 contains 11 residues. Germline CDR1 MDHEN, CDR2 SYDVKM. Deletions cut 5 bases from V and 6 bases from J, with 7 bases between. CDR3 sequence reads: CASSDRDGYTF. The CDR3 nucleotides are TGTGCCAGCAGTGACCGGGATGGCTACACCTTC.

CDR3 coding DNA: TGTGCCACCAGCAGTAGGGGGACTAGGAGTTTCGGTGAGCAGTTCTTC. This sequence encodes CATSSRGTRSFGEQFF. This rearrangement joins TRBV15 to TRBJ2-1, with TRBD2 matching over 8 bases. The CDR3 totals 16 residues. Trimming at V came to 3 bases and at J to 9 bases, leaving 13 bases not matched to a gene. CDR1 and CDR2 (germline): LNHNV, YYDKDF (reference sequence).

The rearrangement uses TRBV27 and TRBJ2-7; 7 bases are shared with TRBD2. The J segment lost 1 base and the V segment lost 5 bases, leaving 17 bases of the junction unmatched. Per the germline V gene, CDR1 is MNHEY and CDR2 is SMNVEV (reference sequence). The CDR3 runs to 18 residues. This CDR3 reads CASSRYMVMERDSYEQYF. Here the CDR3 DNA reads TGTGCCAGCAGTCGTTATATGGTGATGGAGCGGGATTCCTACGAGCAGTACTTC.

Relative to its sample, this clone is medium-sized. The chain recombines TRBV30 with TRBJ2-7; D is ambiguous. Trimming removed 1 base from V and 6 bases from J, with 13 bases in between. Per the germline V gene, CDR1 is GTSNPN and CDR2 is SVGIG (reference sequence). The CDR3 runs 13 residues. Here the CDR3 DNA reads TGTGCCTGGAGTGGGTTTGAGGCTACCGAGCAGTACTTC. Translation gives CAWSGFEATEQYF.